The rows below give T cell receptor beta chains drawn from one sample of a study of CXCR3-negative and CXCR3-positive naive CD8 T cells. Reprocessing the 5' RACE reads, TCRdb reports a single entry for every CDR3 protein and omits DNA. This sample carries under 150,000 distinct CDR3 sequences, with approximately 0.54% going to the ten biggest clones. The sequencing sample was made of naive CXCR3+ CD8+ T cells from blood. The source of these receptors is a human donor in good health. Some clones in this sample may be carry-over from other donors' samples. Both conserved end residues are part of each CDR3.

v_gene	j_gene	len	CDR3aa
TRBV14	TRBJ2-1	15	CASSQFQTDYNEQFF
TRBV6-5	TRBJ2-7	16	CASSYSGGDIGYEQYF
TRBV7-3	TRBJ2-1	15	CASSSGDGDDNEQFF
TRBV18	TRBJ2-1	15	CASSPGAGGGNEQFF
TRBV7-9	TRBJ1-6	15	CASSFQGQGLSPLHF
TRBV11-2	TRBJ2-5	16	CASSFRDRGLLETQYF
TRBV12-3/TRBV12-4	TRBJ2-1	15	CASRPKRGSYNEQFF
TRBV29-1	TRBJ2-5	16	CSVVSWDRKYQEAQYF
TRBV11-2	TRBJ1-1	14	CASSQGGVSTEAFF
TRBV6-2/TRBV6-3	TRBJ2-7	15	CASSYRLALSYEQYF
TRBV29-1	TRBJ2-5	15	CSVDGLAGVQETQYF